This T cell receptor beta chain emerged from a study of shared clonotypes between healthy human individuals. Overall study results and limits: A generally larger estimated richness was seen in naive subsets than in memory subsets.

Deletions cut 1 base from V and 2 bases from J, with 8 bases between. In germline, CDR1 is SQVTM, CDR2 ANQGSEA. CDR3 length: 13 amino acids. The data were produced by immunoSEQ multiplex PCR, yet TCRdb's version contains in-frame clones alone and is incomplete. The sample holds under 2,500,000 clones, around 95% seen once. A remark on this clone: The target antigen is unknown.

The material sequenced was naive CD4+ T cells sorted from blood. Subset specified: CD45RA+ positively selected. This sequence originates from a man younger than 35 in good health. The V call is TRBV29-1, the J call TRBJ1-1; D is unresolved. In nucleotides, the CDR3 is TGCAGCGTTGAAGGCCAAACTAACACTGAAGCTTTCTTT. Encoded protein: CSVEGQTNTEAFF. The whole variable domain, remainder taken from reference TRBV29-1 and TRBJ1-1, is SAVISQKPSRDICQRGTSLTIQCQVDSQVTMMFWYRQQPGQSLTLIATANQGSEATYESGFVIDKFPISRPNLTFSTLTVSNMSPEDSSIYLCSVEGQTNTEAFFGQGTRLTVV.